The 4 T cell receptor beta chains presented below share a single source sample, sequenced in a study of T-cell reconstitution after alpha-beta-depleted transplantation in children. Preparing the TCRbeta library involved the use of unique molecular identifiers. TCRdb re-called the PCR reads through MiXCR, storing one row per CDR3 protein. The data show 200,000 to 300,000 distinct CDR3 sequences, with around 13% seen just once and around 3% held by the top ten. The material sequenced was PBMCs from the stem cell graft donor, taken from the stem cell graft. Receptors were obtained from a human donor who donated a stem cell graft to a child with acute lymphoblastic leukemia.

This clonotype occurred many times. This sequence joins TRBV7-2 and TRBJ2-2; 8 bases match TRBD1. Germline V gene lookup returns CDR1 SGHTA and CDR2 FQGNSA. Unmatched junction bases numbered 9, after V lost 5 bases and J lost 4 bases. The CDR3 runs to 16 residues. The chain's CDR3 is CASSPAQGAVTGELFF. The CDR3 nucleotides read TGTGCCAGCAGCCCGGCGCAGGGGGCTGTCACCGGGGAGCTGTTTTTT.

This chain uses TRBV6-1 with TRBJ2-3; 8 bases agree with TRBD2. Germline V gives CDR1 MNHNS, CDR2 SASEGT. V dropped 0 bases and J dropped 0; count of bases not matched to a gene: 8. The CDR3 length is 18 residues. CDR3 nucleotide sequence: TGTGCCAGCAGTGAAGCAGTAAGACTAGCGCCTAGCACAGATACGCAGTATTTT. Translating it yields CASSEAVRLAPSTDTQYF.

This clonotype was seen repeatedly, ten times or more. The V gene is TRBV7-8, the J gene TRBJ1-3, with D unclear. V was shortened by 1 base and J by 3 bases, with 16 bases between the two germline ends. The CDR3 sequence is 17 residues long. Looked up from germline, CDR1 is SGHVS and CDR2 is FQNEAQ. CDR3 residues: CASSLEEGWVVGNTIYF. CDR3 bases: TGTGCCAGCAGCTTAGAAGAGGGTTGGGTCGTTGGAAACACCATATATTTT. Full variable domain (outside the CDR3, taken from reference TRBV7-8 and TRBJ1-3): GAGVSQSPRYKVAKRGQDVALRCDPISGHVSLFWYQQALGQGPEFLTYFQNEAQLDKSGLPSDRFFAERPEGSVSTLKIQRTQQEDSAVYLCASSLEEGWVVGNTIYFGEGSWLTVV.

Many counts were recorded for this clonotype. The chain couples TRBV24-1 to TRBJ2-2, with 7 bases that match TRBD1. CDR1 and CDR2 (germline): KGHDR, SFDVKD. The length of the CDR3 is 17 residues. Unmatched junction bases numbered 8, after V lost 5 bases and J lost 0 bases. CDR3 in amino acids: CATSARHRGPNTGELFF. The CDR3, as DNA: TGTGCCACCAGTGCTCGGCACAGGGGACCGAACACCGGGGAGCTGTTTTTT.